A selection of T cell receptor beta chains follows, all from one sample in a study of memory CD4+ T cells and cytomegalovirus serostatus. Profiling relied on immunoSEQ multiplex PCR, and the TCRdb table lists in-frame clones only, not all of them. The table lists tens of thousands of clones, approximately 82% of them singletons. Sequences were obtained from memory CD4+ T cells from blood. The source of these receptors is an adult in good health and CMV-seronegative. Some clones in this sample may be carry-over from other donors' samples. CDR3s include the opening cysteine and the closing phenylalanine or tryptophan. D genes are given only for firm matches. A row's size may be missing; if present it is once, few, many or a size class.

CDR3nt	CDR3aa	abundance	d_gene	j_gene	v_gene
TGCGCCAGCAGCGGTAACGAAAACACCATATATTTT	CASSGNENTIYF	.	.	TRBJ1-3	TRBV5-1
TGTGCCAGCAGCTTAGACGAGCGGGTCTCCTACGAGCAGTACTTC	CASSLDERVSYEQYF	.	.	TRBJ2-7	TRBV7-2
TGTGCCAGTCCCAATGAGCAGTTCTTC	CASPNEQFF	.	.	TRBJ2-1	TRBV7-2
TGTGCCAGTACCCGGCAGGGGGCGCGGGCTGAAGCTTTCTTT	CASTRQGARAEAFF	once	TRBD1	TRBJ1-1	TRBV19
TGTGCCAGCAGCAGCCGGAGGAGGCCAAAGGGGAATGAGCAGTTCTTC	CASSSRRRPKGNEQFF	.	.	TRBJ2-1	TRBV25-1
TGTGCTGCGGCCGGACTCTCCTACGAGCAGTACTTC	CAAAGLSYEQYF	.	.	TRBJ2-7	TRBV2
TGTGCCAGCAGTCTAGGGACTAGCGGGAGCTATGAGCAGTTCTTC	CASSLGTSGSYEQFF	few	TRBD2	TRBJ2-1	TRBV6-5
TGTGCCATCAGGGGGGACATAGACTCACCCCTCCACTTT	CAIRGDIDSPLHF	once	.	TRBJ1-6	TRBV10-3
TGCGCCAGCATGAGTGGGACAGGGAGGGTGCAGTACTTC	CASMSGTGRVQYF	.	TRBD1	TRBJ2-7	TRBV10-2
TGTGCCAGCATGGCGGGAGCCTCAAACACCGGGGAGCTGTTTTTT	CASMAGASNTGELFF	.	TRBD2	TRBJ2-2	TRBV6-1
TGCGCCAGCAGCCCCGGGACTAGCGGGAGAATGCCCGGGGAGCTGTTTTTT	CASSPGTSGRMPGELFF	.	TRBD2	TRBJ2-2	TRBV5-1
TGTGCCAGCAGACTTAGCGGGACTTCCTACGAGCAGTACTTC	CASRLSGTSYEQYF	.	TRBD2	TRBJ2-7	TRBV6-6
TGCGCCAGCAGCCTCGACGGATACACCGGGGAGCTGTTTTTT	CASSLDGYTGELFF	.	.	TRBJ2-2	TRBV5-1
TGTGCCAGCAGTTACTCATTTTCCCCCACAGATACGCAGTATTTT	CASSYSFSPTDTQYF	.	.	TRBJ2-3	TRBV6-5
TGTGCCAGCAGCTCGCCAGGGGAGGGGCAGTTCTTC	CASSSPGEGQFF	.	.	TRBJ2-1	TRBV7-3
TGTGCCAGCTCACGGACAGGGTTTAGCACTGAAGCTTTCTTT	CASSRTGFSTEAFF	once	TRBD1	TRBJ1-1	TRBV18
TGTGCCAGCAGTTTATCCCTCGGGACGATCTCCTACGAGCAGTACTTC	CASSLSLGTISYEQYF	once	.	TRBJ2-7	TRBV28
TGTGCCAGCAGTTTATCGGCTCAGGGACATCTGGGGGCAGTTACGCAGTATTTT	CASSLSAQGHLGAVTQYF	.	.	TRBJ2-3	TRBV27
TGTGCCAGCAGCTTAGACGGAGATACGCAGTATTTT	CASSLDGDTQYF	.	.	TRBJ2-3	TRBV11-2
TGTGCCAGCACAGGAGCGGCAGTGGGGAATGAGCAGTTCTTC	CASTGAAVGNEQFF	.	.	TRBJ2-1	TRBV2
TGTGCCTGGAGTTTAGGTGCTTATGCTAGCACAGATACGCAGTATTTT	CAWSLGAYASTDTQYF	.	.	TRBJ2-3	TRBV30
TGTGCCAGCAGCTCCTCGACAGGGAGGTACGACGAGCAGTACTTC	CASSSSTGRYDEQYF	.	.	TRBJ2-7	TRBV6-1
TGTGCCAGCAGTGAAGTGTGGGGGATCCAAGAGACCCAGTACTTC	CASSEVWGIQETQYF	.	.	TRBJ2-5	TRBV6-1
TGTGCCAGTAGTAACGGGGGACAGGGCCAGCCCCAGCATTTT	CASSNGGQGQPQHF	.	TRBD1	TRBJ1-5	TRBV19
TGCGCCAGCAGCTTAGCTAGTAGCGGGGCGGGCACAGATACGCAGTATTTT	CASSLASSGAGTDTQYF	.	TRBD2	TRBJ2-3	TRBV5-1
TGTGCCAGCAGTGAAGGGAATGAGCAGTTCTTC	CASSEGNEQFF	.	.	TRBJ2-1	TRBV2
TGCGCCAGCAGCTCAACCCCGGGACTAGCGCGGAATGAGCAGTTCTTC	CASSSTPGLARNEQFF	.	TRBD2	TRBJ2-1	TRBV5-1
TGTGCCAGCAGTTTAGGGCCCGCGAGTCAGCCCCAGCATTTT	CASSLGPASQPQHF	.	.	TRBJ1-5	TRBV28
TGCGCCAGCAGCCACGGGGGGACAGGGTGGAAAAGTGAAGCTTTCTTT	CASSHGGTGWKSEAFF	.	TRBD1	TRBJ1-1	TRBV5-1
TGTGCCAGCAGCTTGAACCAGGGGTCTGGAAACACCATATATTTT	CASSLNQGSGNTIYF	.	.	TRBJ1-3	TRBV11-2
TGCGCCAGCAGCTTACAGGGGGCCGACAATGAGCAGTTCTTC	CASSLQGADNEQFF	.	TRBD1	TRBJ2-1	TRBV5-1
TGTGCCAGCAGCTTAAAGGGACTGGGTGGCTACACCTTC	CASSLKGLGGYTF	.	.	TRBJ1-2	TRBV7-8
TGTGCCTGGACCCCGGGACAGGGAAGAGGCTACACCTTC	CAWTPGQGRGYTF	once	TRBD1	TRBJ1-2	TRBV30
TGCGCCAGCAGCTTGGGGGTGAACACTGAAGCTTTCTTT	CASSLGVNTEAFF	.	.	TRBJ1-1	TRBV5-1
TGTGCCAGCAGCTTAACACCCGGGGTTCAGGCGGCAGGACAGCCCCAGCATTTT	CASSLTPGVQAAGQPQHF	.	.	TRBJ1-5	TRBV7-8
TGTGCCAGCAGCTTGTGGGAGAACAATGAGCAGTTCTTC	CASSLWENNEQFF	.	.	TRBJ2-1	TRBV5-8
TGTGCCAGCTCATTCGGACTAGCGGCCACCGGGGAGCTGTTTTTT	CASSFGLAATGELFF	.	TRBD2	TRBJ2-2	TRBV18
TGTGCCAGCAGCCAAGATCCGGGGGTCTCCTACGAGCAGTACTTC	CASSQDPGVSYEQYF	once	.	TRBJ2-7	TRBV14
TGTGCCATCAGTCCAGGTGTCCAAGAGACCCAGTACTTC	CAISPGVQETQYF	.	.	TRBJ2-5	TRBV10-3
TGTGCCAGCAGTCGGCTCCGCGGGAGTGCCTACGAGCAGTACTTC	CASSRLRGSAYEQYF	.	TRBD2	TRBJ2-7	TRBV11-1
TGTGCCAGCAGTTTCGGACAGGGCGAGGATGGCTACACCTTC	CASSFGQGEDGYTF	few	TRBD1	TRBJ1-2	TRBV6-5
TGTGCTAGTGGTTCTTTTGCCGGGGAGCTGTTTTTT	CASGSFAGELFF	.	.	TRBJ2-2	TRBV12-5
TGTGCCAGCAGACCCGGACAGGAACGCTACGAGCAGTACTTC	CASRPGQERYEQYF	.	TRBD1	TRBJ2-7	TRBV6-6
TGTGCCAGCAGTGTCGAGGGGGTGAACACTGAAGCTTTCTTT	CASSVEGVNTEAFF	.	.	TRBJ1-1	TRBV2
TGTGCCAGCAGGAAGGGACTAGCGGGAGTCTACGAGCAGTACTTC	CASRKGLAGVYEQYF	.	TRBD2	TRBJ2-7	TRBV28
TGCGCCAGCAGCTTGGCCGGGGTGATGAGCCAAGAGACCCAGTACTTC	CASSLAGVMSQETQYF	.	.	TRBJ2-5	TRBV5-1
TGTGCCAGCTCACCAAGGGACAGGGGATCAAAGAACACTGAAGCTTTCTTT	CASSPRDRGSKNTEAFF	few	TRBD1	TRBJ1-1	TRBV18
TGTGCCAGCAGGTGGGGGAGGAACACTGAAGCTTTCTTT	CASRWGRNTEAFF	.	.	TRBJ1-1	TRBV6-1
TGTGCCAGCAGCTTAGTAGACGGTCAGCCCCAGCATTTT	CASSLVDGQPQHF	.	.	TRBJ1-5	TRBV7-2
TGTGCCAGCAGTTGGGTGTCCTCGAACACTGAAGCTTTCTTT	CASSWVSSNTEAFF	.	.	TRBJ1-1	TRBV6-6
TGTGCCAGCAGCGTACGTGTCCAAGAGACCCAGTACTTC	CASSVRVQETQYF	.	.	TRBJ2-5	TRBV9
TGTGCCAGCAGCCCCCAGTCAGCTGGAAACACCATATATTTT	CASSPQSAGNTIYF	.	.	TRBJ1-3	TRBV7-6
TGTGCCAGTAGTAAACCCGGACGGGGCTATGGCTACACCTTC	CASSKPGRGYGYTF	.	.	TRBJ1-2	TRBV19
TGTGCCATCAGAGATTCCGGGACCAACAATGAGCAGTTCTTC	CAIRDSGTNNEQFF	.	.	TRBJ2-1	TRBV10-3
TGTGCCAGCAGCGTCCTAGCGGGAGGGGACAAAAACATTCAGTACTTC	CASSVLAGGDKNIQYF	.	TRBD2	TRBJ2-4	TRBV9